This T cell receptor beta chain comes out of a study of OX40 agonist ivuxolimab in advanced cancers. Across the study: Patients treated during dose escalation were battling hepatocellular carcinoma, melanoma, renal cell or head and neck cancer. Of mixed ages from about 23 to 90 and averaging about 60 years, the group was approximately 80% male.

As for this clone: Antigen: not known.

V dropped 2 bases and J dropped 4; count of bases not matched to a gene: 7. The CDR3 runs to 16 residues. Germline-derived CDR1 and CDR2 are SGHDT and YYEEEE. Some clones are missing from TCRdb's copy, which holds only in-frame ones; the method was immunoSEQ multiplex PCR. The table lists about 120,000 clones, about nine tenths of them singletons. Study results and caveats: Low normalized T-cell clonal expansion was additionally recorded for some nonresponders.

This rearrangement joins TRBV5-6 to TRBJ2-1, with 9 nucleotides matching TRBD1. This sequence was found in an adult with an advanced solid tumor such as melanoma, head and neck, liver or kidney cancer. The source was CD4+ or CD8+ T cells sorted from blood, collected in a trial of the OX40 agonist ivuxolimab. The CDR3 DNA is TGTGCCAGCAGCTTATTACGGACAGGGGTTTACAATGAGCAGTTCTTC. The encoded protein is CASSLLRTGVYNEQFF.